Below, 9 T cell receptor beta chains from the same sample are listed, as sequenced in a study of blood T cell repertoires in COVID-19. Method: immunoSEQ multiplex PCR; TCRdb's copy keeps in-frame clones and lacks some. The sample includes fewer than 200,000 clones, 80% to 90% of them seen just once. Sequencing was carried out using peripheral blood. The receptors were gathered from a middle-aged man with active or convalescent COVID-19.

V gene TRBV24-1 combines with J gene TRBJ2-7; D call uncertain. Trimming pared 9 bases from V and 3 bases from J, leaving 20 bases between. This CDR3 is built from 15 residues. Germline loops: CDR1 KGHDR, CDR2 SFDVKD. For the CDR3, the DNA is TGTGCCACCCCCTGTCCGCGGAACCCTATCTACGAGCAGTACTTC. Its translation is CATPCPRNPIYEQYF.

This clone was counted a few times. Different DNA sequences within this sample yield the same CDR3. The chain couples TRBV15 to TRBJ1-5; D gene unclear. The CDR3 consists of 15 residues. Trimming left V 0 bases short and J 6 bases short, with 12 bases between. Germline V gene sequence: CDR1 LNHNV, CDR2 YYDKDF (reference sequence). The CDR3 is CATSRDPGSGQPQHF. The CDR3 coding sequence is TGTGCCACCAGCAGAGATCCGGGAAGCGGTCAGCCCCAGCATTTT.

The gene calls are TRBV4-3 and TRBJ1-1; possible D gene TRBD1, 5 bases. Trimming removed 0 bases from V and 4 bases from J, with 12 bases in between. The CDR3 is made up of 15 amino acids. The germline V gene encodes CDR1 LGHNA and CDR2 YSLEER. Written as DNA, the CDR3 is TGCGCCAGCAGCCAAGATTCAGGGTCGAGCACTGAAGCTTTCTTT. Its translation is CASSQDSGSSTEAFF.

The chain employs TRBV6-2 or TRBV6-3 and TRBJ1-1, with D unclear. The CDR3 extends over 14 amino acids. Per germline, CDR1 MNHEY and CDR2 SVGEGT. The V end was cut by 6 bases, the J end by 0 bases, with 11 bases between. The DNA of the CDR3 is TGTGCCAGCAGCTCCCGGAGGGTGAACACTGAAGCTTTCTTT. Translating gives CASSSRRVNTEAFF.

The CDR3 here is CASSETAQPQHF. The CDR3 DNA reads as TGTGCCAGCAGTGAGACAGCCCAGCCCCAGCATTTT. The rearrangement links TRBV6-1 to TRBJ1-5; D may be TRBD1 (5 bases). CDR1 MNHNS and CDR2 SASEGT come from the germline V gene. The V gene lost 3 bases and the J gene lost 7 bases, with 7 bases spanning the gap. CDR3 size: 12 residues.

This chain connects TRBV20-1 to TRBJ1-6, with D uncertain. The CDR3 runs to 15 residues. Germline CDR1 reads DFQATT; CDR2 reads SNEGSKA (reference sequence). V was shortened by 3 bases and J by 4 bases, with 13 bases between the two germline ends. CDR3 amino acids: CSASLRGLYNSPLHF. The CDR3 DNA is TGCAGTGCTAGTTTGAGAGGTCTTTATAATTCACCCCTCCACTTT.

The chain couples TRBV5-1 to TRBJ1-2; no definite D call. CDR3 length: 14 residues. V lost 4 bases and J lost 8, with 18 bases in between. The germline CDR1 and CDR2 sequences are SGHRS and YFSETQ. The chain's CDR3 is CASSLTSRSGGYTF. The DNA for the CDR3 is TGCGCCAGCAGCCTAACGTCCAGGTCGGGAGGCTACACCTTC.

V is TRBV15 and J is TRBJ1-1; D is undetermined. Germline V gene lookup returns CDR1 LNHNV and CDR2 YYDKDF (reference sequence). This CDR3 region has 13 residues. V lost 1 base, J lost 2 bases, and 5 bases lay in between. The CDR3 DNA sequence: TGTGCCACCAGCAGAGTTGTAAACACTGAAGCTTTCTTT. It yields the protein CATSRVVNTEAFF. The variable domain in full, with the rest retrieved from reference TRBV15 and TRBJ1-1, is DAMVIQNPRYQVTQFGKPVTLSCSQTLNHNVMYWYQQKSSQAPKLLFHYYDKDFNNEADTPDNFQSRRPNTSFCFLDIRSPGLGDTAMYLCATSRVVNTEAFFGQGTRLTVV.

This chain uses TRBV7-6 with TRBJ1-6, with 7 bases that match TRBD1. V lost 5 bases to trimming and J lost 14 bases; unmatched junction nucleotides: 12. The CDR3 contains 14 residues. Germline V lookup: CDR1 SGHVS, CDR2 FNYEAQ. CDR3 amino acids: CASSLTGALQTLHF. Here the CDR3 DNA reads TGTGCCAGCAGCCTCACAGGGGCCTTGCAAACCCTCCACTTT.